This TCR beta chain was profiled in a study of shared clonotypes between healthy human individuals. A deep-level run was used for the assay. TCRdb's copy holds only in-frame clones and misses some; the assay was immunoSEQ multiplex PCR. This sample has 2,500,000 or so clones, with about 90% found just once. The CDR3 loop spans 18 amino acids. Trimming at V came to 6 bases and at J to 0 bases, leaving 10 bases not matched to a gene. CDR1 is MNHEY and CDR2 is SMNVEV in the germline V gene (reference sequence). This sequence was found in a young man in good health. Some clones in this sample may be carry-over from other donors' samples. The rearrangement joins TRBV27 to TRBJ2-3; TRBD2 aligns across 12 bases. Sequences were obtained from naive CD4+ T cells from PBMCs. Subset meaning: CD45RA+ positively selected. CDR3 amino acids: CASSMAPTSGSSTDTQYF. The CDR3, as DNA: TGTGCCAGCAGCATGGCTCCGACTAGCGGGAGTAGCACAGATACGCAGTATTTT.